A single T cell receptor beta chain is shown here with its context. As yet, its antigen is unknown. The TCR beta cDNA came from 5'RACE template switching with UMIs. From the 5' RACE reads, TCRdb lists one entry per CDR3 protein and no DNA. The specimen's table records roughly 420,000 distinct CDR3 sequences. Germline loops: CDR1 MNHEY, CDR2 SVGAGI. The CDR3 has 14 amino acids. The data derive from a study of T cells expressing NK-cell markers. Study context: Repertoires of TCR beta were obtained from T cells sorted as CD3+CD56+NKG2C+, CD3+CD56+NKG2C- and CD3+CD56-NKG2C+.

Study-level results: Clones of NKG2C+ T cells that had expanded were of unclear HCMV specificity.

Sequenced: blood T cells: a sorted CD56 or NKG2C T cell subset, CD4+ or CD8+ T cells, or bulk PBMC T cells (not recorded which). The origin of this receptor is a woman between 18 and 70 years old in good health. This chain connects TRBV6-5 to TRBJ2-4. The CDR3 protein is CASSSTVAKNIQYF.